The clone carrying this TCR beta chain was detected only a few times. The data are from a study of blood T cell repertoires in COVID-19. Study context: The cDNA or gDNA used as material had been derived from T cells, B-cell-depleted T cells, or PBMCs.

Sequencing used immunoSEQ multiplex PCR; TCRdb keeps in-frame clones, though not all of them. The sample holds around 100,000 clones; roughly 76% are singletons and the top ten take 4% to 6%. Patients in Seattle were enrolled during active infection, then followed longitudinally. Trimming cost V 8 bases and J 3 bases, with 13 bases left between them. Germline CDR1 is MNHEY and CDR2 is SVGAGI. The CDR3 extends over 13 amino acids. The genes are TRBV6-5 and TRBJ1-1, with D possibly being TRBD1 (5 bases). This TCR was sampled from a man older than 75 with COVID-19, enrolled during active disease. The material sequenced was peripheral blood. The CDR3 here is CASSRQLYTEAFF. For the CDR3, the DNA is TGTGCCAGCTCCCGACAGTTGTACACTGAAGCTTTCTTT.